This TCR beta chain is drawn from a study of glioma-infiltrating T cells after dendritic cell vaccination. Generated by immunoSEQ multiplex PCR, the TCRdb table keeps only in-frame clones and is missing some. The repertoire consists of fewer than 110,000 clones, with about four fifths occurring once and the leading ten covering 12%. This sequence originates from a human donor with glioblastoma. The sample in question was blood, obtained before dendritic cell vaccination.

The CDR3 region has the DNA TGTGCCAGCAGTCGCGGGACAGGGGATGAAAAACTGTTTTTT. Its translation is CASSRGTGDEKLFF. This chain joins TRBV11-3 and TRBJ1-4; 10 nucleotides line up with TRBD1. Germline V gene data show CDR1 as SGHNT and CDR2 as YENEEA. CDR3 size: 14 residues. The J segment lost 6 bases and the V segment lost 6 bases, leaving 4 bases of the junction unmatched.